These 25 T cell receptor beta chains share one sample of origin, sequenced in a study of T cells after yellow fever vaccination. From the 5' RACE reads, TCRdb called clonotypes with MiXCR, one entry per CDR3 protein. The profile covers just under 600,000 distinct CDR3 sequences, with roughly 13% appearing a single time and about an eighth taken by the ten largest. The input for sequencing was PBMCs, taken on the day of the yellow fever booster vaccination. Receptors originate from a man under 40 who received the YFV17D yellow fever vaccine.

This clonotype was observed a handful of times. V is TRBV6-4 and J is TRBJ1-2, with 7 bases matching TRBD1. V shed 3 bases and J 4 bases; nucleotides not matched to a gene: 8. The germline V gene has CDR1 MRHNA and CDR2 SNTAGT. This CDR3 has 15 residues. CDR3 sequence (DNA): TGTGCCAGCAGTGAGACACCACAGGGGCTCTATGGCTACACCTTC. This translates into CASSETPQGLYGYTF.

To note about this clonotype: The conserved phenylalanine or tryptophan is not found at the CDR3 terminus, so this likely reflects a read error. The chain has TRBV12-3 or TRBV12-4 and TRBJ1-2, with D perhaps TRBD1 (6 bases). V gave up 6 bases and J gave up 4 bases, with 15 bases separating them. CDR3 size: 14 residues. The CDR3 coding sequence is TGTGCCAGCAGGGGGGCCGGGACGGCCTATGGCTACACCTCC. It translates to CASRGAGTAYGYTS.

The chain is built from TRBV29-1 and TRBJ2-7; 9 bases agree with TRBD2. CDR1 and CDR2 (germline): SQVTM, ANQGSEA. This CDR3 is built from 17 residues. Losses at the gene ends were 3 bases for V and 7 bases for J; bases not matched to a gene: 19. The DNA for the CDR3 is TGCAGCGTTGATGGTGGGGGGACTAGCAGCCCATTTAGTGAGCAGTACTTC. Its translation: CSVDGGGTSSPFSEQYF.

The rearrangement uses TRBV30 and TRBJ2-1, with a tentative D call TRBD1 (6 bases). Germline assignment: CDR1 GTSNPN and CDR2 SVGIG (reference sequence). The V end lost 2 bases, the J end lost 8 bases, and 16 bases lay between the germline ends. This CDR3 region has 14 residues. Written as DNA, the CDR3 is TGTGCCTGGAGTTCCACAGGGCTGGGGGATGAGCAGTTCTTC. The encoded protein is CAWSSTGLGDEQFF. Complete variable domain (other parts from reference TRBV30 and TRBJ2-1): SQTIHQWPATLVQPVGSPLSLECTVEGTSNPNLYWYRQAAGRGLQLLFYSVGIGQISSEVPQNLSASRPQDRQFILSSKKLLLSDSGFYLCAWSSTGLGDEQFFGPGTRLTVL.

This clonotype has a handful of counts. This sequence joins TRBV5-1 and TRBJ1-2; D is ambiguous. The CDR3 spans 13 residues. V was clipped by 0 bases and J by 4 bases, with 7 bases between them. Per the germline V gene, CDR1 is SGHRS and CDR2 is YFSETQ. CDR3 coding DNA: TGCGCCAGCAGCTTGGATTCAACCTATGGCTACACCTTC. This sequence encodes CASSLDSTYGYTF.

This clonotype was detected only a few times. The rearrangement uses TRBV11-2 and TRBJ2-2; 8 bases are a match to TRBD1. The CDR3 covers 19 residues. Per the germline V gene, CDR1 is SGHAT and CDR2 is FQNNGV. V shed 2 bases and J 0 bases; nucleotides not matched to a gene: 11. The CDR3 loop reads CASSLWLRTGPANTGELFF. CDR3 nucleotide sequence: TGTGCCAGCAGCTTATGGTTACGGACAGGGCCTGCGAACACCGGGGAGCTGTTTTTT.

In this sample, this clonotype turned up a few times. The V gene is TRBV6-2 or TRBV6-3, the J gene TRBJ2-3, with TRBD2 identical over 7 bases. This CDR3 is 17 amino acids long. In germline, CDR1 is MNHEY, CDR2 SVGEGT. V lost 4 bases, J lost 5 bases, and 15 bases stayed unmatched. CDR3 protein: CASSSATAGPRGDTQYF. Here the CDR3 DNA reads TGTGCCAGCAGTTCCGCCACAGCGGGACCCCGAGGAGATACGCAGTATTTT.

This CDR3 is CASSLMGWSYNEQFF. CDR3 DNA sequence: TGTGCCAGCAGCTTGATGGGCTGGTCCTACAATGAGCAGTTCTTC. The V gene is TRBV11-2, the J gene TRBJ2-1; D is unclear. Trimming stripped 3 bases from V and 1 base from J, with 10 bases between. The V gene's germline CDR1 is SGHAT and CDR2 FQNNGV. The CDR3 has 15 amino acids.

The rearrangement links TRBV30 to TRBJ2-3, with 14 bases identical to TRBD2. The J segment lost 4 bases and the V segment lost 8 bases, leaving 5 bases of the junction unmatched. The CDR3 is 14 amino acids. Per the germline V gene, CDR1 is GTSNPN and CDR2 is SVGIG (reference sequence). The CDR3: CAGGTSGSSDTQYF. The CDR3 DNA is TGTGCCGGAGGGACTAGCGGGAGCTCAGATACGCAGTATTTT.

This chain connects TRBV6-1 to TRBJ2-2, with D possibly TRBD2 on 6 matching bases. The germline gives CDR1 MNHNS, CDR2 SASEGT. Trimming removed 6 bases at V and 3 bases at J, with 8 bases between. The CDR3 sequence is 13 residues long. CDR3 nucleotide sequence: TGTGCCAGCAGGACTAGGCACACCGGGGAGCTGTTTTTT. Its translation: CASRTRHTGELFF.

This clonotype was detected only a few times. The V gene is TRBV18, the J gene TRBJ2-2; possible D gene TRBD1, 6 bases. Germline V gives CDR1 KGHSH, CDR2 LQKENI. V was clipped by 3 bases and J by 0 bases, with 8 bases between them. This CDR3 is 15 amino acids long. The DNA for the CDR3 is TGTGCCAGCTCACCGGACAGTGCGAACACCGGGGAGCTGTTTTTT. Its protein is CASSPDSANTGELFF. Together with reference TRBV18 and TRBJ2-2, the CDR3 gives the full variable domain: NAGVMQNPRHLVRRRGQEARLRCSPMKGHSHVYWYRQLPEEGLKFMVYLQKENIIDESGMPKERFSAEFPKEGPSILRIQQVVRGDSAAYFCASSPDSANTGELFFGEGSRLTVL.

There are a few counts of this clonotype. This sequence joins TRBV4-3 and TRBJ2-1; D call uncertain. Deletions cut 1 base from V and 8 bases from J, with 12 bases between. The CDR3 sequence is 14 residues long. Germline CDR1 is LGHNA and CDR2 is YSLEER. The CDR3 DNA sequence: TGCGCCAGCAGCCAAGGATCTAGTCGATATGAGCAGTTCTTC. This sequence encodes CASSQGSSRYEQFF.

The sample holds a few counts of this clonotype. The CDR3 DNA sequence: TGTGCCTGGAGAAAACGGACAGAAGCCTACGAGCAGTACTTC. Its translation: CAWRKRTEAYEQYF. This rearrangement joins TRBV30 to TRBJ2-7; D is perhaps TRBD1 (6 bases). The V and J ends lost 3 bases and 2 bases respectively, with 14 bases between them. CDR1 GTSNPN and CDR2 SVGIG come from the germline V gene (reference sequence). The CDR3 has 14 amino acids.

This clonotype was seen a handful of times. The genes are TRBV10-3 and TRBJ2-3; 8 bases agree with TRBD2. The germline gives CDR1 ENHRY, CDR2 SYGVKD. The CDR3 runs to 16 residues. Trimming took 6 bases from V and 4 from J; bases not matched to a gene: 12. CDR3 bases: TGTGCCATCAGCGAGACCCAGCGGGAGATGGCAGATACGCAGTATTTT. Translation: CAISETQREMADTQYF.

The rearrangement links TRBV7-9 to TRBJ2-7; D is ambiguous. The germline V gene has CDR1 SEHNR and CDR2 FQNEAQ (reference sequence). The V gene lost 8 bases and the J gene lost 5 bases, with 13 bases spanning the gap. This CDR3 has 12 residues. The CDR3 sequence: CASWQPGDEQYF. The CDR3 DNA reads TGTGCCAGCTGGCAACCAGGAGACGAGCAGTACTTC.

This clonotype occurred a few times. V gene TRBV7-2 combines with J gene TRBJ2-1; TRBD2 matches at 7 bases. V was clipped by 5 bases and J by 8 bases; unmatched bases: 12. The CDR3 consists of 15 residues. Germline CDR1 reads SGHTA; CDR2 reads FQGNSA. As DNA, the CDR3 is TGTGCCAGCAGCGCAGGACTAGGCGGTGGGTATGAGCAGTTCTTC. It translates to CASSAGLGGGYEQFF.

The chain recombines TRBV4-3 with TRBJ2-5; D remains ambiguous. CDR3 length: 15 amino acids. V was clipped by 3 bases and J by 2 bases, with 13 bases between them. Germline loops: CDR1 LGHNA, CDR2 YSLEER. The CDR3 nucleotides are TGCGCCAGCAGCCAGCCCGAGGCGCTTCAAGAGACCCAGTACTTC. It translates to CASSQPEALQETQYF.

CDR3 amino acids: CSGLTDTSYEQYF. The CDR3 DNA reads as TGCAGCGGACTAACGGACACCTCCTACGAGCAGTACTTC. This chain joins TRBV29-1 and TRBJ2-7, with D perhaps assigned TRBD1 or TRBD2 (5 bases each). Between the trimmed V and J ends, which lost 7 bases and 0 bases, there was a span of 13 bases. CDR3 length: 13 residues. CDR1 and CDR2 from the germline V gene are SQVTM and ANQGSEA.

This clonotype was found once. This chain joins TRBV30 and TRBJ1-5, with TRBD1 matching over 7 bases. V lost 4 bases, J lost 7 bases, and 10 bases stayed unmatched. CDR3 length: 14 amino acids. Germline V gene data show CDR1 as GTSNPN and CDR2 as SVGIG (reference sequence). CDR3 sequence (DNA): TGTGCCTGGAACCAAGGGGGCGAAAGGCAGCCCCAGCATTTT. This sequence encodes CAWNQGGERQPQHF.

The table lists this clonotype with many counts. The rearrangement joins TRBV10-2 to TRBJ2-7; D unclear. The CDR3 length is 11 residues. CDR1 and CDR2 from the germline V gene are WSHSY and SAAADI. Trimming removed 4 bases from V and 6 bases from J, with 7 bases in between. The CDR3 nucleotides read TGCGCCAGCAGTGTTGGTGGCGAGCAGTACTTC. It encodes CASSVGGEQYF.

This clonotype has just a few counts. CDR3 amino acids: CASSMALNQPQHF. The CDR3 bases are TGTGCCAGTAGTATGGCCCTTAATCAGCCCCAGCATTTT. The V call is TRBV19, the J call TRBJ1-5; no firm D call. Trimming shortened V by 3 bases and J by 4 bases, and 7 bases separated the two germline ends. The germline V gene has CDR1 LNHDA and CDR2 SQIVND (reference sequence). The CDR3 sequence is 13 residues long.

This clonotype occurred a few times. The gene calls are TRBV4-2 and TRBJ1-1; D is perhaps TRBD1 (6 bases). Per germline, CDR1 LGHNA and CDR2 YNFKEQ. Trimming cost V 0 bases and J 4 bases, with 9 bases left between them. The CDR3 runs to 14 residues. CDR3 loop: CASSQDNRATEAFF. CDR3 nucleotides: TGTGCCAGCAGCCAAGATAACAGGGCCACTGAAGCTTTCTTT.

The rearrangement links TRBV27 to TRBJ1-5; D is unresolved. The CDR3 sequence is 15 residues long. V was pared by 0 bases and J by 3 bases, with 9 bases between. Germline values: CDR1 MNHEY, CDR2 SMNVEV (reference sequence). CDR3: CASSLSAQLNQPQHF. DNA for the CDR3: TGTGCCAGCAGTTTATCGGCGCAGCTCAATCAGCCCCAGCATTTT.

The CDR3, as DNA: TGTGCCAGCACCAGCGAAGGGGGATTGTCCTACGAGCAGTACTTC. The encoded protein is CASTSEGGLSYEQYF. V and J are TRBV2 and TRBJ2-7; D possibly corresponds to TRBD1 (6 bases). Per germline, CDR1 SNHLY and CDR2 FYNNEI. The CDR3 has 15 residues. The V end was cut by 7 bases, the J end by 1 base, with 17 bases between.

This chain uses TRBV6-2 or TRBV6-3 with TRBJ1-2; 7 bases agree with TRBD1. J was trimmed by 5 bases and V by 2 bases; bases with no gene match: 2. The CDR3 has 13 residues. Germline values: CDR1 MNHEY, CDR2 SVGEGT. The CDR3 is CASSYKGAYGYTF. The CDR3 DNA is TGTGCCAGCAGTTACAAGGGGGCGTATGGCTACACCTTC.